Presented here are 11 T cell receptor beta chains from one specimen sequenced in a study of T cell responses to AZD1222 COVID-19 vaccine. Sequencing used immunoSEQ multiplex PCR; TCRdb keeps in-frame clones, though not all of them. This table has approximately 140,000 clones, around 94% appearing once. Here the sequenced sample was peripheral blood, taken on day 0 of AZD1222 vaccination. The receptors come from an adult in good health.

The V call is TRBV2, the J call TRBJ1-1; the D gene is possibly TRBD1 (6 bases). The V gene lost 7 bases and the J gene lost 2 bases, with 14 bases spanning the gap. The length of the CDR3 is 14 residues. Germline CDR1 reads SNHLY; CDR2 reads FYNNEI. The CDR3 sequence: CASTTLDSNTEAFF. CDR3 DNA sequence: TGTGCCAGCACTACTCTGGACAGCAACACTGAAGCTTTCTTT.

V usage is TRBV7-2 and J usage is TRBJ2-5; D ambiguous. Germline CDR1 reads SGHTA; CDR2 reads FQGNSA. The CDR3 is made up of 13 amino acids. V was pared by 2 bases and J by 5 bases, with 9 bases between. CDR3 bases: TGTGCCAGCAGCTTACCGCCTCGGGAGACCCAGTACTTC. Its protein product is CASSLPPRETQYF. Using reference TRBV7-2 and TRBJ2-5 for the parts outside the CDR3, the full variable domain is GAGVSQSPSNKVTEKGKDVELRCDPISGHTALYWYRQSLGQGLEFLIYFQGNSAPDKSGLPSDRFSAERTGGSVSTLTIQRTQQEDSAVYLCASSLPPRETQYFGPGTRLLVL.

The chain links TRBV28 to TRBJ1-5; weak D call: TRBD1 (6 bases). Germline V gene data show CDR1 as MDHEN and CDR2 as SYDVKM. The CDR3 consists of 14 residues. Between the trimmed V and J ends, which lost 2 bases and 6 bases, there was a span of 11 bases. The CDR3 DNA sequence: TGTGCCAGCAGTTTACACCAGGGGTCTCAGCCCCAGCATTTT. This gives the protein CASSLHQGSQPQHF.

The chain combines TRBV12-3 or TRBV12-4 with TRBJ1-2; TRBD1 matches 9 bases. The CDR3 length is 13 residues. V gave up 5 bases and J gave up 7 bases; unmatched junction bases: 5. In DNA, the CDR3 is TGTGCCAGCAGTCTTGACAGGGGGGGTGGCTACACCTTC. This sequence encodes CASSLDRGGGYTF.

This chain links TRBV5-4 with TRBJ2-1; maybe TRBD1 (6 bases). Looked up from germline, CDR1 is SGHNT and CDR2 is YYREEE (reference sequence). Trimming stripped 7 bases from V and 8 bases from J, with 19 bases between. The CDR3 has 14 residues. The CDR3 bases are TGTGCCAGCGCATACAGGGTTGCGGTCGATGAGCAGTTCTTC. Translation gives CASAYRVAVDEQFF.

The chain links TRBV2 to TRBJ1-1; no clear D. V shed 1 base and J shed 0 bases, with 9 bases lying between them. This CDR3 is built from 15 residues. Germline V gene sequence: CDR1 SNHLY, CDR2 FYNNEI. This CDR3 is CASSEVRAVNTEAFF. CDR3 coding DNA: TGTGCCAGCAGTGAAGTTAGGGCAGTGAACACTGAAGCTTTCTTT.

The chain recombines TRBV7-9 with TRBJ1-1; D possibly corresponds to TRBD1 (6 bases). Germline lookup yields CDR1 SEHNR and CDR2 FQNEAQ (reference sequence). Trimming shortened V by 1 base and J by 8 bases, and 17 bases separated the two germline ends. This CDR3 region has 15 residues. The CDR3 coding sequence is TGTGCCAGCAGCTTAGTTTTGGGGACATCGGGGGAAGCTTTCTTT. Amino acid sequence: CASSLVLGTSGEAFF.

The chain employs TRBV10-2 and TRBJ2-1; 8 bases line up with TRBD2. The CDR3 has 14 residues. J gave up 8 bases and V 8 bases, and 11 bases lay outside the gene matches. CDR1 is WSHSY, CDR2 SAAADI, per germline. Written as DNA, the CDR3 is TGCGCCAGCCAAGCGGGGGCCTCCGGCTATGAGCAGTTCTTC. This sequence encodes CASQAGASGYEQFF.

This clone was observed a handful of times. The chain recombines TRBV7-3 with TRBJ2-7; 8 bases align to TRBD2. The germline gives CDR1 SGHTA, CDR2 FQGTGA. The CDR3 consists of 13 residues. The junction had 3 bases not matched to a gene; V was cut back by 5 bases and J by 3 bases. For the CDR3, the DNA is TGTGCCAGCAGCCCCGGGACTAGCTACGAGCAGTACGTC. Protein sequence: CASSPGTSYEQYV.

The chain couples TRBV6-4 to TRBJ2-3, with D possibly matching TRBD1 (5 bases). The CDR3 is made up of 14 amino acids. Germline V gives CDR1 MRHNA, CDR2 SNTAGT. The V end lost 4 bases, the J end lost 0 bases, and 8 bases lay between the germline ends. CDR3 in amino acids: CASSAQASTDTQYF. The CDR3 DNA follows: TGTGCCAGCAGTGCACAGGCTAGCACAGATACGCAGTATTTT.

The chain uses TRBV7-3 and TRBJ1-2; D is uncertain. V lost 4 bases to trimming and J lost 2 bases, with 17 bases between them. The CDR3 totals 16 residues. In germline, CDR1 is SGHTA, CDR2 FQGTGA. CDR3 bases: TGTGCCAGCAGCTCTTCCGATAAAGGACCGAACTATGGCTACACCTTC. This codes for CASSSSDKGPNYGYTF.